These 17 T cell receptor beta chains came from one sample sequenced in a study of T-cell reconstitution after alpha-beta-depleted transplantation in children. For TCRbeta, the library was prepared with unique molecular identifiers. TCRdb recomputed calls from the PCR reads with MiXCR, one row per CDR3 protein. This sample has around 360,000 distinct CDR3 sequences, with around 10% found just once. Here the sequenced sample was PBMCs from the stem cell graft donor, taken from the stem cell graft. The receptor source for this set is a human donor who donated a stem cell graft to a child with acute lymphoblastic leukemia.

The chain uses TRBV27 and TRBJ2-3; TRBD2 matches at 13 bases. Germline CDR1 and CDR2: MNHEY and SMNVEV (reference sequence). The length of the CDR3 is 18 residues. V gave up 7 bases and J gave up 2 bases; unmatched junction bases: 12. The CDR3, as DNA: TGTGCCAGCAAACCCAGGACTAGCGGGAGTAGGGACACAGATACGCAGTATTTT. This translates into CASKPRTSGSRDTDTQYF.

The rearrangement uses TRBV7-2 and TRBJ2-1; TRBD1 is a possible D gene (6 bases). Deletions cut 3 bases from V and 7 bases from J, with 16 bases between. The germline CDR1 and CDR2 sequences are SGHTA and FQGNSA. The length of the CDR3 is 15 residues. Here the CDR3 reads CASSFWPGELNEQFF. The CDR3, as DNA: TGTGCCAGCAGCTTTTGGCCAGGGGAGTTGAATGAGCAGTTCTTC.

About this clonotype: Mismatch with germline at one junction end may stem from a read error. The chain employs TRBV20-1 and TRBJ1-2, with D uncertain. The CDR3 runs 16 residues. Germline values: CDR1 DFQATT, CDR2 SNEGSKA (reference sequence). In DNA, the CDR3 is TGCTGTGCTAGAGATGTTTCGAGAGGGCTTGGCTATGGCTACACCTTC. The encoded protein is CCARDVSRGLGYGYTF.

The chain joins TRBV7-9 to TRBJ2-7; no clear D gene. V dropped 1 base and J dropped 4 bases, with 8 bases sitting between them. CDR1 is SEHNR and CDR2 is FQNEAQ in the germline V gene (reference sequence). The length of the CDR3 is 13 residues. The CDR3 DNA sequence: TGTGCCAGCAGCTTAGAAGGGCCGTACGAGCAGTACTTC. It specifies CASSLEGPYEQYF.

The gene calls are TRBV12-3 or TRBV12-4 and TRBJ2-7, with D tentatively TRBD1 (5 bases). The CDR3 contains 14 residues. Between the trimmed V and J ends, which lost 2 bases and 3 bases, there was a span of 11 bases. DNA of the CDR3: TGTGCCAGCAGTTTACAGGGCTTCTTCTACGAGCAGTACTTC. This codes for CASSLQGFFYEQYF.

The V call is TRBV4-1, the J call TRBJ2-5; D possibly matches TRBD1 or TRBD2 (5 bases each). Trimming removed 1 base at V and 1 base at J, with 10 bases between. CDR1 is MGHRA and CDR2 is YSYEKL in the germline V gene. The CDR3 sequence is 15 residues long. CDR3 region: CASSQGDRIQETQYF. DNA for the CDR3: TGCGCCAGCAGCCAAGGGGACCGAATCCAAGAGACCCAGTACTTC.

This sequence joins TRBV11-1 and TRBJ2-1; 10 bases map to TRBD2. Germline loops: CDR1 SGHAT, CDR2 FQDESV (reference sequence). The CDR3 contains 20 residues. V shed 4 bases, J shed 0 bases, and the junction held 15 bases outside the gene matches. CDR3 DNA: TGTGCCAGCAGCTCCCCCCCGGGACTAGCGTACCAGAGCTCCTACAATGAGCAGTTCTTC. This encodes CASSSPPGLAYQSSYNEQFF.

The chain combines TRBV2 with TRBJ2-7; D gene unclear. The CDR3 is made up of 12 amino acids. Germline V lookup: CDR1 SNHLY, CDR2 FYNNEI. With 1 base removed from V and 5 bases from J, the gap between germline ends came to 6 bases. Here the CDR3 DNA reads TGTGCCAGCAGTGAAGGAGCCGACGAGCAGTACTTC. Protein product: CASSEGADEQYF.

A few counts support this clonotype. The chain joins TRBV2 to TRBJ2-1; TRBD2 matches 10 bases. The CDR3 has 15 amino acids. V shed 3 bases and J 7 bases; nucleotides not matched to a gene: 6. Germline values: CDR1 SNHLY, CDR2 FYNNEI. The CDR3 here is CASSDTSGIFNEQFF. For the CDR3, the DNA is TGTGCCAGCAGTGATACTAGCGGGATATTTAATGAGCAGTTCTTC.

This clonotype was seen ten or more times. The chain carries TRBV16 and TRBJ2-7; maybe TRBD1 (6 bases). The CDR3 spans 14 residues. V was clipped by 3 bases and J by 2 bases, with 11 bases between them. Looked up from germline, CDR1 is KGHSY and CDR2 is FQNENV. CDR3 in amino acids: CASSHYRTAYEQYF. Here the CDR3 DNA reads TGTGCCAGCAGCCACTACCGGACAGCCTACGAGCAGTACTTC.

This clonotype appeared many times. The V call is TRBV9, the J call TRBJ2-7, with unresolved D. Trimming took 3 bases from V and 3 from J, leaving 10 bases between them. There are 13 residues in the CDR3. CDR1 is SGDLS, CDR2 YYNGEE, per germline. In DNA form, the CDR3 reads TGTGCCAGCAGCGATCTACCAGACTACGAGCAGTACTTC. This translates into CASSDLPDYEQYF. Drawing the rest from reference TRBV9 and TRBJ2-7, the complete variable domain is DSGVTQTPKHLITATGQRVTLRCSPRSGDLSVYWYQQSLDQGLQFLIQYYNGEERAKGNILERFSAQQFPDLHSELNLSSLELGDSALYFCASSDLPDYEQYFGPGTRLTVT.

This clonotype was recorded a few times. The CDR3 region is CASSLGGTGIGQPQHF. CDR3 nucleotides: TGTGCCAGCAGCTTAGGGGGGACAGGGATAGGACAGCCCCAGCATTTT. The chain recombines TRBV7-6 with TRBJ1-5; TRBD1 aligns across 9 bases. The CDR3 spans 16 residues. V lost 1 base to trimming and J lost 7 bases; unmatched junction nucleotides: 8. Germline V CDR1 and CDR2: SGHVS, FNYEAQ.

This chain uses TRBV6-5 with TRBJ2-3; D gene uncertain. Between the trimmed V and J ends, which lost 2 bases and 2 bases, there was a span of 5 bases. CDR1 MNHEY and CDR2 SVGAGI come from the germline V gene. The CDR3 loop spans 13 amino acids. CDR3 nucleotide sequence: TGTGCCAGCAGTTACGCTACCACAGATACGCAGTATTTT. Protein: CASSYATTDTQYF.

The chain couples TRBV4-2 to TRBJ2-3; TRBD1 matches 10 bases. CDR1 and CDR2 (germline): LGHNA, YNFKEQ. The CDR3 consists of 17 residues. With 0 bases clipped from V and 5 bases from J, the junction kept 8 bases outside the gene matches. The CDR3 loop reads CASSQDGGTGVRDTQYF. DNA for the CDR3: TGTGCCAGCAGCCAAGATGGCGGGACAGGGGTTAGAGATACGCAGTATTTT.

This chain connects TRBV28 to TRBJ1-3; D remains unclear. The CDR3 is 16 residues long. Trimming removed 3 bases at V and 4 bases at J, with 16 bases between. The V gene's germline CDR1 is MDHEN and CDR2 SYDVKM. The CDR3, as DNA: TGTGCCAGCAGTTTGGCGCCGGGCTTCTCGGGAAACACCATATATTTT. It translates to CASSLAPGFSGNTIYF.

The rearrangement uses TRBV24-1 and TRBJ2-3, with TRBD2 matching over 7 bases. This CDR3 is 16 amino acids long. Germline V gene lookup returns CDR1 KGHDR and CDR2 SFDVKD. Trimming at V came to 3 bases and at J to 2 bases, leaving 7 bases not matched to a gene. CDR3 DNA: TGTGCCACCAGTGATCCTGGGGGGGTCTACACAGATACGCAGTATTTT. Translating it yields CATSDPGGVYTDTQYF.

This clonotype was counted many times. The chain carries TRBV7-9 and TRBJ1-1; tentatively, D is TRBD1 (6 bases). This CDR3 region has 14 residues. V lost 7 bases, J lost 4 bases, and 16 bases lay in between. From germline, CDR1 is SEHNR and CDR2 FQNEAQ (reference sequence). Here the CDR3 reads CASTQGGGGTEAFF. The CDR3 DNA reads as TGTGCCAGCACGCAGGGAGGGGGAGGCACTGAAGCTTTCTTT.